This T cell receptor beta chain comes out of a study of blood T cell repertoires in COVID-19. On the study more broadly: Collection of acute and convalescent COVID-19 samples took place in the United States, Italy and Spain. PBMCs, B-cell-depleted T cells, or T cells were the source of the cDNA or gDNA that made up the material.

V shed 6 bases and J 10 bases; nucleotides not matched to a gene: 11. The germline V gene has CDR1 MDHEN and CDR2 SYDVKM. The CDR3 extends over 14 amino acids. Original processing methods: Scientists estimated how many nucleated cells there were by amplifying reference gene primers. This table comes from immunoSEQ multiplex PCR, and its TCRdb copy is limited to in-frame clones, with some not included. V and J calls plus clone size are reproduced from that table; the DNA served to infer D and trimming. The data hold some 110,000 clones, with about 84% observed a single time. This receptor was obtained from a human donor in a cohort sampled during active COVID-19. J is TRBJ2-1 and V is TRBV28, with 8 bases identical to TRBD2. The sample consisted of peripheral blood. CDR3 protein: CASRNTGGPKEQFF. In nucleotides, the CDR3 is TGTGCCAGCAGAAACACGGGAGGGCCTAAGGAGCAGTTCTTC.